This T cell receptor (beta chain) was sequenced in a study of cytomegalovirus exposure and HLA in healthy donors. Regarding this clone: What it binds is unknown.

Germline-derived CDR1 and CDR2 are MDHEN and SYDVKM. V dropped 6 bases and J dropped 1 base, with 9 bases sitting between them. The CDR3 consists of 13 residues. General observations from the study: TCR beta chain V- and J-gene trimming was linked, in a later analysis, to a missense variant in DCLRE1C. Rare TCR sequences dominated, though some public TCRs recurred in many donors. The authors enumerated over 150 TCR beta chains as linked to cytomegalovirus.

The PCR made use of 60 Vbeta and 13 Jbeta primers. Repertoires were generated with immunoSEQ multiplex PCR, while TCRdb's copy carries only in-frame clones and drops some. The profile shows around 150,000 clones, around 83% of them singletons. Sequenced: PBMCs. The receptor comes from a woman in her forties or fifties in good health and CMV-seropositive. This chain joins TRBV28 and TRBJ2-5; D is perhaps TRBD1 (6 bases). The CDR3 nucleotides read TGTGCCAGCAGACAACAGGGCCAAGAGACCCAGTACTTC. This gives the protein CASRQQGQETQYF.